Listed here is a single TCR beta chain. During the collection period, no donor immune events like infections were recorded. These data come from a study of identifying expanded T cells in peripheral blood. The CDR3 has 17 amino acids. V lost 0 bases, J lost 0 bases, and 13 bases lay in between. Looked up from germline, CDR1 is SGDLS and CDR2 is YYNGEE. Measured with immunoSEQ multiplex PCR; TCRdb has only the in-frame clones, and not every one. The sample comprises around 91,000 clones, approximately 88% of which are singletons, and roughly 4% rests with the top ten. This TCR was sampled from a person between 18 and 69 years old in good health. The sequencing input was blood. The V and J genes are TRBV9 and TRBJ1-3; no clear D. CDR3 sequence reads: CASSVATTASSGNTIYF. The CDR3 nucleotides are TGTGCCAGCAGCGTAGCCACCACAGCATCCTCTGGAAACACCATATATTTT.